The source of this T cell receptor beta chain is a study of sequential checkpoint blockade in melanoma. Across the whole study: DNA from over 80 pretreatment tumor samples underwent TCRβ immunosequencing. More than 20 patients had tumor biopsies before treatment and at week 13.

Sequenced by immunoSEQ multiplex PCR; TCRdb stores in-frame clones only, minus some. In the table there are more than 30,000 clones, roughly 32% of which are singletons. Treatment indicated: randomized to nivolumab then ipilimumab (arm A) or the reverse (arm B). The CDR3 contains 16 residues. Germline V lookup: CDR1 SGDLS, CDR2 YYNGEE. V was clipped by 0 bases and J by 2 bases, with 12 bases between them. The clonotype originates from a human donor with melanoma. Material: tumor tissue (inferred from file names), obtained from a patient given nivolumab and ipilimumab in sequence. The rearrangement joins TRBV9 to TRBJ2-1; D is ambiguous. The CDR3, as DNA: TGTGCCAGCAGCGTAGGTCGAGCGTCGACCTACAATGAGCAGTTCTTC. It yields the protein CASSVGRASTYNEQFF.